The 29 T cell receptor beta chains below all came from one sample that was sequenced in a study of blood T cell repertoires in COVID-19. Sequencing used immunoSEQ multiplex PCR; TCRdb keeps in-frame clones, though not all of them. The sample holds 450,000 or so clones; about 92% are singletons and the top ten take about 0.63%. Sequenced: PBMCs or T cells enriched from blood (not recorded which). The source of these receptors is a man aged 18-30 years who had recovered from COVID-19.

The chain recombines TRBV10-1 with TRBJ1-6, with 7 positions matching TRBD1. CDR1 and CDR2 (germline): WNHNN, SYGVQD (reference sequence). The J segment lost 5 bases and the V segment lost 6 bases, leaving 4 bases of the junction unmatched. CDR3 length: 14 residues. The CDR3 DNA reads as TGCGCCAGCAGGGCGACAGGGAATAATTCACCCCTCCACTTT. Protein product: CASRATGNNSPLHF.

The chain combines TRBV21-1 with TRBJ2-3; no check of the table's D call, TRBD1, against the DNA was made. TRBV21-1 constitutes a pseudogene. The CDR3 consists of 16 residues. CDR3 loop: CASSRSRDRVGDTQYF. The DNA of the CDR3 is TGTGCCAGCAGCAGATCAAGGGACAGGGTTGGTGATACGCAGTATTTT.

The table lists this clone with a count of one. This chain links TRBV3-1 (or the pseudogene TRBV3-2) with TRBJ2-7; the match to TRBD2 covers 10 bases. This CDR3 contains 15 residues. Germline trimming cut 0 bases from V and 7 bases from J; bases unmatched to any gene: 6. The V gene's germline CDR1 is LGHDT and CDR2 YNNKEL (reference sequence). CDR3 in amino acids: CASSQDSSGRAEQYF. CDR3 sequence (DNA): TGTGCCAGCAGCCAAGATTCCAGCGGGAGGGCGGAGCAGTACTTC.

The chain recombines TRBV28 with TRBJ2-1; weak D call: TRBD2 (7 bases). The CDR3 contains 15 residues. Germline-derived CDR1 and CDR2 are MDHEN and SYDVKM. Trimming left V 1 base short and J 6 bases short, with 13 bases between. The CDR3 region is CASSLLEGGGNEQFF. For the CDR3, the DNA is TGTGCCAGCAGTTTATTAGAGGGAGGGGGCAATGAGCAGTTCTTC.

This chain connects TRBV14 to TRBJ1-6; 9 bases fit TRBD1. V was clipped by 3 bases and J by 7 bases; unmatched bases: 7. From germline, CDR1 is SGHDN and CDR2 FVKESK. CDR3 length equals 16 residues. CDR3 bases: TGTGCCAGCAGCCAGGGGGACAGGGCAAGGAATTCACCCCTCCACTTT. This sequence encodes CASSQGDRARNSPLHF.

This chain links TRBV7-8 with TRBJ1-3, with D perhaps TRBD1 (5 bases). Trimming removed 4 bases at V and 2 bases at J, with 12 bases between. The CDR3 length is 15 residues. Germline CDR1 is SGHVS and CDR2 is FQNEAQ. The CDR3 nucleotides read TGTGCCAGCAGCTATGGACATTCTACTGGAAACACCATATATTTT. Its translation is CASSYGHSTGNTIYF. The full variable domain, with the rest looked up from reference TRBV7-8 and TRBJ1-3, is GAGVSQSPRYKVAKRGQDVALRCDPISGHVSLFWYQQALGQGPEFLTYFQNEAQLDKSGLPSDRFFAERPEGSVSTLKIQRTQQEDSAVYLCASSYGHSTGNTIYFGEGSWLTVV.

On this clone: Within the sample, other DNA sequences also encode this same CDR3. This sequence joins TRBV6-5 and TRBJ1-2; a possible D gene is TRBD1 (5 bases). Trimming took off 0 bases at V and 2 bases at J, with 7 bases between the two ends. The CDR3 sequence is 14 residues long. Looked up from germline, CDR1 is MNHEY and CDR2 is SVGAGI. CDR3 bases: TGTGCCAGCAGTTACTCGCCAGGGAACTATGGCTACACCTTC. The encoded protein is CASSYSPGNYGYTF.

V is TRBV11-3 and J is TRBJ2-3; 7 bases map to TRBD1. The CDR3 covers 14 residues. Trimming at V came to 5 bases and at J to 3 bases, leaving 5 bases not matched to a gene. Germline assignment: CDR1 SGHNT and CDR2 YENEEA. In DNA, the CDR3 is TGTGCCAGCAGCCCCCACAGGGGTACAGATACGCAGTATTTT. It translates to CASSPHRGTDTQYF. Together with reference TRBV11-3 and TRBJ2-3, the CDR3 gives the full variable domain: EAGVVQSPRYKIIEKKQPVAFWCNPISGHNTLYWYLQNLGQGPELLIRYENEEAVDDSQLPKDRFSAERLKGVDSTLKIQPAELGDSAVYLCASSPHRGTDTQYFGPGTRLTVL.

V usage is TRBV2 and J usage is TRBJ1-2; no clear D. From germline, CDR1 is SNHLY and CDR2 FYNNEI. The CDR3 totals 15 residues. The V gene lost 0 bases and the J gene lost 2 bases, with 10 bases spanning the gap. The CDR3 DNA reads TGTGCCAGCAGTGAAGCAGGAGGGAACAACTATGGCTACACCTTC. Translation gives CASSEAGGNNYGYTF.

This clone appeared once. V is TRBV7-3 and J is TRBJ2-1, with D unresolved. V was shortened by 5 bases and J by 8 bases, with 16 bases between the two germline ends. The V gene's germline CDR1 is SGHTA and CDR2 FQGTGA. This CDR3 spans 14 amino acids. The CDR3 DNA reads TGTGCCAGCAGCCCGCTCCTTAGTTACCATGAGCAGTTCTTC. Translating gives CASSPLLSYHEQFF. The full variable domain, completed using reference TRBV7-3 and TRBJ2-1, is GAGVSQTPSNKVTEKGKYVELRCDPISGHTALYWYRQSLGQGPEFLIYFQGTGAADDSGLPNDRFFAVRPEGSVSTLKIQRTERGDSAVYLCASSPLLSYHEQFFGPGTRLTVL.

The rearrangement joins TRBV4-1 to TRBJ2-7; D is ambiguous. Germline V gene data show CDR1 as MGHRA and CDR2 as YSYEKL. Trimming left V 3 bases short and J 0 bases short, with 12 bases between. The CDR3 covers 15 residues. CDR3 region: CASSHQAESSYEQYF. In DNA, the CDR3 is TGCGCCAGCAGCCACCAGGCTGAAAGCTCCTACGAGCAGTACTTC.

The chain links TRBV9 to TRBJ2-3; TRBD2 aligns across 8 bases. V gave up 0 bases and J gave up 0 bases; unmatched junction bases: 3. The CDR3 is made up of 16 amino acids. The germline CDR1 and CDR2 sequences are SGDLS and YYNGEE. The CDR3 coding sequence is TGTGCCAGCAGCGTAGTTGCTAGCGGGAGCACAGATACGCAGTATTTT. Translating it yields CASSVVASGSTDTQYF.

The V and J genes are TRBV19 and TRBJ2-3; 9 bases align to TRBD2. The CDR3 totals 15 residues. The V gene's germline CDR1 is LNHDA and CDR2 SQIVND (reference sequence). J was trimmed by 6 bases and V by 1 base; bases with no gene match: 5. The CDR3 reads CASSIVSGSPDTQYF. The CDR3 DNA reads as TGTGCCAGTAGTATAGTTAGCGGGAGCCCCGATACGCAGTATTTT.

With regard to this clone: One junction end disagrees with the germline gene, perhaps due to a read error. CDR3 sequence (DNA): TGTGCCAGCAGCCGGGACATGGGTTATGGTTACACCTTC. Protein sequence: CASSRDMGYGYTF. The gene calls are TRBV12-3 or TRBV12-4 and TRBJ1-2, with D possibly matching TRBD1 (6 bases). The CDR3 has 13 amino acids.

This clone was counted a single time. The chain combines TRBV11-1 with TRBJ2-7; 10 positions agree with TRBD1. The length of the CDR3 is 16 residues. V lost 0 bases and J lost 5; bases outside the gene matches: 7. CDR1 and CDR2 (germline): SGHAT, FQDESV (reference sequence). CDR3 region: CASSLAWPGQGNEQYF. The CDR3 DNA sequence: TGTGCCAGCAGCTTAGCCTGGCCGGGACAGGGGAACGAGCAGTACTTC. Full variable domain (remainder filled in from reference TRBV11-1 and TRBJ2-7): EAEVAQSPRYKITEKSQAVAFWCDPISGHATLYWYRQILGQGPELLVQFQDESVVDDSQLPKDRFSAERLKGVDSTLKIQPAELGDSAMYLCASSLAWPGQGNEQYFGPGTRLTVT.

This chain connects TRBV28 to TRBJ2-7; D is ambiguous. The germline V gene encodes CDR1 MDHEN and CDR2 SYDVKM. The CDR3 runs to 14 residues. The V and J ends lost 5 bases and 1 base respectively, with 12 bases between them. CDR3 sequence: CASSPKYRSYEQYF. The CDR3 nucleotides read TGTGCCAGCAGTCCCAAATACAGATCCTACGAGCAGTACTTC.

The CDR3 sequence: CASSRGPDFATSNEQFF. The CDR3 DNA is TGTGCCAGCAGCCGGGGTCCCGACTTCGCGACCTCCAATGAGCAGTTCTTC. This chain connects TRBV7-8 to TRBJ2-1, with D tentatively TRBD2 (5 bases). CDR1 is SGHVS and CDR2 is FQNEAQ in the germline V gene. Deletions cut 5 bases from V and 6 bases from J, with 23 bases between. The CDR3 totals 17 residues.

V and J are TRBV12-3 or TRBV12-4 and TRBJ1-2, with 7 bases that match TRBD1. The CDR3 contains 13 residues. With V trimmed by 5 bases and J by 4 bases, 4 bases remained unmatched. This CDR3 is CASSTDRAYGYTF. The CDR3 DNA reads TGTGCCAGCAGTACCGACAGGGCCTATGGCTACACCTTC.

The gene calls are TRBV12-3 or TRBV12-4 and TRBJ1-1; 7 bases align to TRBD1. The CDR3 runs 13 residues. J was trimmed by 3 bases and V by 5 bases; bases with no gene match: 3. The CDR3 sequence: CASSAGTDTEAFF. CDR3 bases: TGTGCCAGCAGTGCGGGGACAGACACTGAAGCTTTCTTT.

This chain links TRBV2 with TRBJ1-4; 8 bases are shared with TRBD1. Germline CDR1 reads SNHLY; CDR2 reads FYNNEI. The CDR3 sequence is 14 residues long. J was trimmed by 7 bases and V by 5 bases; bases with no gene match: 6. CDR3 sequence (DNA): TGTGCCAGCAGTTTAGACAGGGGCGGTGAAAAACTGTTTTTT. It codes for CASSLDRGGEKLFF. Together with reference TRBV2 and TRBJ1-4, the CDR3 gives the full variable domain: EPEVTQTPSHQVTQMGQEVILRCVPISNHLYFYWYRQILGQKVEFLVSFYNNEISEKSEIFDDQFSVERPDGSNFTLKIRSTKLEDSAMYFCASSLDRGGEKLFFGSGTQLSVL.

This chain connects TRBV2 to TRBJ2-1, with 12 bases matching TRBD2. This CDR3 has 13 amino acids. CDR1 SNHLY and CDR2 FYNNEI come from the germline V gene. Trimming removed 10 bases from V and 7 bases from J; junction bases left unmatched: 5. The DNA of the CDR3 is TGTGCCACCTCTAGCGGGGGGGCTAATGAGCAGTTCTTC. It codes for CATSSGGANEQFF.

This sequence joins TRBV5-4 and TRBJ2-5, with a possible D match to TRBD1 (7 bases). V lost 4 bases and J lost 2, with 12 bases in between. In germline, CDR1 is SGHNT, CDR2 YYREEE (reference sequence). This CDR3 has 14 residues. The CDR3 DNA reads TGTGCCAGCAGCCAGGGGGGAACGCAAGAGACCCAGTACTTC. Residues: CASSQGGTQETQYF.

The chain links TRBV28 to TRBJ2-1; 11 bases align to TRBD1. Trimming at V came to 7 bases and at J to 6 bases, leaving 11 bases not matched to a gene. The CDR3 length is 16 residues. The V gene's germline CDR1 is MDHEN and CDR2 SYDVKM. Here the CDR3 DNA reads TGTGCCAGCATCGTTTCCGGGACAGGGGGTCTCAATGAGCAGTTCTTC. This sequence encodes CASIVSGTGGLNEQFF. Full variable domain (remainder filled in from reference TRBV28 and TRBJ2-1): DVKVTQSSRYLVKRTGEKVFLECVQDMDHENMFWYRQDPGLGLRLIYFSYDVKMKEKGDIPEGYSVSREKKERFSLILESASTNQTSMYLCASIVSGTGGLNEQFFGPGTRLTVL.

The rearrangement links TRBV14 to TRBJ1-1; the D is unclear. The CDR3 loop spans 14 amino acids. Germline V gene data show CDR1 as SGHDN and CDR2 as FVKESK. Trimming shortened V by 5 bases and J by 3 bases, and 13 bases separated the two germline ends. Here the CDR3 DNA reads TGTGCCAGCAGCGTAGAGGAGCGCTACACTGAAGCTTTCTTT. This encodes CASSVEERYTEAFF.

The chain carries TRBV4-1 and TRBJ2-1; TRBD2 might be the D (6 bases). The V end lost 3 bases, the J end lost 0 bases, and 18 bases lay between the germline ends. Germline-derived CDR1 and CDR2 are MGHRA and YSYEKL. The CDR3 has 18 amino acids. CDR3 sequence reads: CASSQVYGGLRSYNEQFF. CDR3 DNA sequence: TGCGCCAGCAGCCAGGTCTACGGGGGACTCCGCTCCTACAATGAGCAGTTCTTC.

The V call is TRBV5-4, the J call TRBJ1-5; D might be TRBD1 (6 bases). V was clipped by 0 bases and J by 11 bases, with 15 bases between them. The germline V gene encodes CDR1 SGHNT and CDR2 YYREEE (reference sequence). The CDR3 totals 14 residues. In DNA form, the CDR3 reads TGTGCCAGCAGCTTGGCCGGACAGATCCAGTCCCAGCATTTT. As protein: CASSLAGQIQSQHF.

This sequence joins TRBV7-3 and TRBJ1-1; 8 bases match TRBD1. Germline CDR1 SGHTA, CDR2 FQGTGA. The CDR3 spans 14 residues. J was trimmed by 6 bases and V by 5 bases; bases with no gene match: 8. CDR3 loop: CASSIAGGLSEAFF. CDR3 in DNA: TGTGCCAGCAGCATAGCAGGGGGCTTGTCTGAAGCTTTCTTT.

CDR3 DNA sequence: TGTGCCAGCTGCCCGGGAGAGAACACTGAAGCTTTCTTT. Residues: CASCPGENTEAFF. The chain has TRBV6-5 and TRBJ1-1; D is undetermined. The CDR3 is 13 amino acids. Germline V lookup: CDR1 MNHEY, CDR2 SVGAGI. V lost 8 bases and J 1 base, leaving 11 bases between the germline ends.

The chain employs TRBV24-1 and TRBJ2-4; the D gene is possibly TRBD1 (6 bases). Trimming removed 7 bases at V and 2 bases at J, with 20 bases between. Germline values: CDR1 KGHDR, CDR2 SFDVKD. This CDR3 region has 17 residues. The DNA of the CDR3 is TGTGCCACCAGCGCGCCCCGGGACACCGATACCAAAAACATTCAGTACTTC. Translated, it gives CATSAPRDTDTKNIQYF.